Below, 32 T cell receptor beta chains from the same sample are listed, as sequenced in a study of T cells after yellow fever vaccination. TCRdb recomputed calls from the 5' RACE reads with MiXCR, one row per CDR3 protein. The repertoire holds 250,000 to 300,000 distinct CDR3 sequences, with 8.5% to 10% as singletons. The sample here was CD4+ T cells sorted from PBMCs, taken 5 days after the yellow fever booster vaccination. The receptors derive from a man aged 18 to 30 who received the YFV17D yellow fever vaccine.

This clonotype was observed a few times. This sequence joins TRBV12-3 or TRBV12-4 and TRBJ2-7; TRBD1 matches at 8 bases. Trimming at V came to 5 bases and at J to 3 bases, leaving 15 bases not matched to a gene. The CDR3 has 17 amino acids. This chain's CDR3 is CASSPPPRGLESYEQYF. DNA for the CDR3: TGTGCCAGCAGTCCACCCCCCAGGGGGCTTGAAAGCTACGAGCAGTACTTC.

This clonotype has only a few counts. CDR3: CASSHPRASLGRDNSPLHF. The CDR3 DNA reads as TGCGCCAGCAGCCATCCGAGGGCGAGTCTGGGCAGGGATAATTCACCCCTCCACTTT. The V gene is TRBV4-1, the J gene TRBJ1-6; the D gene is possibly TRBD1 (5 bases). This CDR3 contains 19 residues. The V end lost 3 bases, the J end lost 5 bases, and 23 bases lay between the germline ends. Germline loops: CDR1 MGHRA, CDR2 YSYEKL.

In nucleotides, the CDR3 is TGCAGTGCTGAACAGGCATCCCCCCAGTACTTC. This encodes CSAEQASPQYF. This chain links TRBV20-1 with TRBJ2-5; TRBD1 might be the D (5 bases). The CDR3 is made up of 11 amino acids. Germline CDR1 reads DFQATT; CDR2 reads SNEGSKA (reference sequence). The ends were cut back, 5 bases at V and 9 bases at J, with 13 bases in the middle.

The chain recombines TRBV3-1 with TRBJ2-1, with TRBD2 matching 13 bases. Trimming took 4 bases from V and 4 from J; bases not matched to a gene: 4. Germline V gene lookup returns CDR1 LGHDT and CDR2 YNNKEL (reference sequence). The CDR3 is 16 amino acids. The CDR3 DNA sequence: TGTGCCAGCAGCCCCCTGACTAGCGGGGGGTACAATGAGCAGTTCTTC. This translates into CASSPLTSGGYNEQFF.

This clonotype was observed at least ten times. This chain uses TRBV7-2 with TRBJ2-3; 10 bases align to TRBD2. After removal of 1 base from V and 2 bases from J, the junction contained 9 bases not matched to a gene. Germline V gives CDR1 SGHTA, CDR2 FQGNSA. The CDR3 totals 18 residues. CDR3 nucleotide sequence: TGTGCCAGCAGCTTAGGCCCAAGCGGGGGGGCCCTCACAGATACGCAGTATTTT. Translation gives CASSLGPSGGALTDTQYF.

This clonotype turned up a few times. The rearrangement links TRBV7-2 to TRBJ1-2; D gene ambiguous. The V end was cut by 1 base, the J end by 5 bases, with 20 bases between. In germline, CDR1 is SGHTA, CDR2 FQGNSA. The CDR3 runs 17 residues. The DNA of the CDR3 is TGTGCCAGCAGCTTAGTTGGAGGCCAAACTCAGCCTTATGGCTACACCTTC. Amino acids: CASSLVGGQTQPYGYTF.

The chain couples TRBV20-1 to TRBJ2-7; D is perhaps TRBD1 (6 bases). Germline CDR1 is DFQATT and CDR2 is SNEGSKA (reference sequence). This CDR3 region has 12 residues. V shed 6 bases and J shed 2 bases, with 11 bases lying between them. The CDR3, as DNA: TGCAGTGCCATGACAGGCGCCTACGAGCAGTACGTC. It codes for CSAMTGAYEQYV.

This chain connects TRBV20-1 to TRBJ2-3; D might be TRBD2 (5 bases). V lost 0 bases, J lost 2 bases, and 12 bases lay in between. The germline CDR1 and CDR2 sequences are DFQATT and SNEGSKA (reference sequence). The CDR3 is made up of 15 amino acids. The chain's CDR3 is CSARDPPGYTDTQYF. The CDR3 DNA reads TGCAGTGCTAGAGATCCCCCGGGATACACAGATACGCAGTATTTT.

This clonotype came up a few times. The chain couples TRBV7-9 to TRBJ1-2; D is ambiguous. CDR1 SEHNR and CDR2 FQNEAQ come from the germline V gene (reference sequence). Trimming shortened V by 3 bases and J by 3 bases, and 8 bases separated the two germline ends. The CDR3 has 13 residues. The CDR3 DNA sequence: TGTGCCAGCAGCTTCTTTGGTGACTATGGCTACACCTTC. Residues: CASSFFGDYGYTF. Full variable domain (missing parts from reference TRBV7-9 and TRBJ1-2): DTGVSQNPRHKITKRGQNVTFRCDPISEHNRLYWYRQTLGQGPEFLTYFQNEAQLEKSRLLSDRFSAERPKGSFSTLEIQRTEQGDSAMYLCASSFFGDYGYTFGSGTRLTVV.

In this sample, this clonotype turned up many times. The chain has TRBV7-6 and TRBJ2-7; 7 bases line up with TRBD1. Germline values: CDR1 SGHVS, CDR2 FNYEAQ. CDR3 length: 16 residues. J was trimmed by 6 bases and V by 1 base; bases with no gene match: 12. The CDR3 spells CASSLGHGTAEAEQYF. The CDR3 DNA reads as TGTGCCAGCAGCTTAGGGCATGGGACAGCCGAAGCCGAGCAGTACTTC.

V usage is TRBV7-2 and J usage is TRBJ2-2, with a tentative D call TRBD2 (7 bases). CDR1 and CDR2 (germline): SGHTA, FQGNSA. Deletions cut 3 bases from V and 6 bases from J, with 17 bases between. The CDR3 is 16 amino acids. The CDR3 DNA reads as TGTGCCAGCAGCTTGTTGGGGGGGGCCATCGCCGGGGAGCTGTTTTTT. It translates to CASSLLGGAIAGELFF. Using reference TRBV7-2 and TRBJ2-2 for the parts outside the CDR3, the full variable domain is GAGVSQSPSNKVTEKGKDVELRCDPISGHTALYWYRQSLGQGLEFLIYFQGNSAPDKSGLPSDRFSAERTGGSVSTLTIQRTQQEDSAVYLCASSLLGGAIAGELFFGEGSRLTVL.

In its sample, this clonotype was seen a few times. This chain uses TRBV18 with TRBJ1-1, with TRBD1 matching 10 bases. Per the germline V gene, CDR1 is KGHSH and CDR2 is LQKENI. The CDR3 loop spans 15 amino acids. The V segment lost 6 bases and the J segment 3 bases; nucleotides outside the gene matches: 7. The CDR3 sequence is CASSPTGGEDTEAFF. DNA for the CDR3: TGTGCCAGCTCCCCGACAGGGGGCGAAGACACTGAAGCTTTCTTT. The whole variable domain, remainder taken from reference TRBV18 and TRBJ1-1, is NAGVMQNPRHLVRRRGQEARLRCSPMKGHSHVYWYRQLPEEGLKFMVYLQKENIIDESGMPKERFSAEFPKEGPSILRIQQVVRGDSAAYFCASSPTGGEDTEAFFGQGTRLTVV.

There are a few counts of this clonotype. The chain uses TRBV4-2 and TRBJ1-2; no reliable D call. Germline V lookup: CDR1 LGHNA, CDR2 YNFKEQ. This CDR3 comprises 13 residues. V was cut by 1 base and J by 0 bases, with 3 bases left in between. The CDR3 reads CASSQAANYGYTF. For the CDR3, the DNA is TGTGCCAGCAGCCAAGCAGCTAACTATGGCTACACCTTC.

The V gene is TRBV5-5, the J gene TRBJ1-2, with D tentatively TRBD1 (5 bases). Trimming cost V 4 bases and J 3 bases, with 19 bases left between them. The CDR3 has 16 residues. Germline CDR1 and CDR2: SGHKS and YYEKEE (reference sequence). The CDR3 nucleotides are TGTGCCAGCAGCCCCGGGACCGTAGCCTCGGACTATGGCTACACCTTC. Translation gives CASSPGTVASDYGYTF.

The table lists this clonotype with many counts. The V call is TRBV5-6, the J call TRBJ2-5, with D possibly TRBD2 on 6 matching bases. The CDR3 covers 15 residues. The V gene lost 4 bases and the J gene lost 4 bases, with 17 bases spanning the gap. CDR1 is SGHDT and CDR2 is YYEEEE in the germline V gene. As DNA, the CDR3 is TGTGCCAGCAGCCGAAGATCGTTGGGAGGAGAGACCCAGTACTTC. Its translation: CASSRRSLGGETQYF.

V is TRBV7-3 and J is TRBJ1-1; D possibly corresponds to TRBD1 (6 bases). CDR1 and CDR2 (germline): SGHTA, FQGTGA. The V gene lost 5 bases and the J gene lost 2 bases, with 12 bases spanning the gap. This CDR3 contains 14 residues. The DNA of the CDR3 is TGTGCCAGCAGCAGAAACAGGGAAAACACTGAAGCTTTCTTT. Translation gives CASSRNRENTEAFF.

The gene calls are TRBV6-6 and TRBJ2-3, with 10 bases identical to TRBD1. Germline-derived CDR1 and CDR2 are MNHNY and SVGAGI (reference sequence). The CDR3 spans 14 residues. After removal of 5 bases from V and 7 bases from J, the junction contained 6 bases not matched to a gene. CDR3 in DNA: TGTGCCAGCAGTCGGGACAGGGGACTGCATACGCAGTATTTT. Amino acid sequence: CASSRDRGLHTQYF.

This clonotype has more than one count but fewer than ten. The chain combines TRBV11-2 with TRBJ1-3, with D tentatively TRBD1 (6 bases). This CDR3 has 15 amino acids. Looked up from germline, CDR1 is SGHAT and CDR2 is FQNNGV. Trimming took 3 bases from V and 3 from J, leaving 12 bases between them. For the CDR3, the DNA is TGTGCCAGCAGCTTCCGGCCAGGGGTTGGAAACACCATATATTTT. This sequence encodes CASSFRPGVGNTIYF.

The genes are TRBV6-5 and TRBJ1-2; the D gene is possibly TRBD1 (5 bases). V was pared by 8 bases and J by 2 bases, with 18 bases between. Per germline, CDR1 MNHEY and CDR2 SVGAGI. The CDR3 is made up of 15 amino acids. CDR3 DNA: TGTGCCAGCCTAGTAATGGTAGGGGAAAACTATGGCTACACCTTC. It encodes CASLVMVGENYGYTF.

This chain connects TRBV19 to TRBJ2-2, with 9 positions matching TRBD1. V was pared by 6 bases and J by 3 bases, with 8 bases of the junction left unmatched. This CDR3 is built from 16 residues. Germline V gene data show CDR1 as LNHDA and CDR2 as SQIVND (reference sequence). CDR3 in DNA: TGTGCCAGTAGGCCGCGACAGGGGGGAGACACCGGGGAGCTGTTTTTT. Translated: CASRPRQGGDTGELFF.

V is TRBV18 and J is TRBJ2-3; 8 positions match TRBD1. V was clipped by 4 bases and J by 0 bases; unmatched bases: 3. CDR1 is KGHSH, CDR2 LQKENI, per germline. The CDR3 has 15 residues. CDR3 in amino acids: CASSRGQVSTDTQYF. For the CDR3, the DNA is TGTGCCAGCTCACGGGGACAGGTCAGCACAGATACGCAGTATTTT.

The chain joins TRBV4-2 to TRBJ2-7; no firm D call. CDR3 length: 15 residues. V lost 0 bases and J 2 bases, leaving 11 bases between the germline ends. Germline V gives CDR1 LGHNA, CDR2 YNFKEQ. CDR3 bases: TGTGCCAGCAGCCAAGATAAGTCTCATACCTACGAGCAGTACTTC. Protein sequence: CASSQDKSHTYEQYF.

The rearrangement joins TRBV29-1 to TRBJ1-2; the match to TRBD1 covers 7 bases. The ends lost 2 bases at V and 4 bases at J; junction bases unmatched: 7. The length of the CDR3 is 14 residues. Germline loops: CDR1 SQVTM, CDR2 ANQGSEA. DNA of the CDR3: TGCAGCGTTGAATCGCCGACAGGGTCCTATGGCTACACCTTC. Amino acids: CSVESPTGSYGYTF.

The table lists this clonotype with many counts. The rearrangement links TRBV27 to TRBJ2-7, with 7 positions matching TRBD2. CDR3 length: 13 residues. V lost 5 bases and J lost 0; bases outside the gene matches: 1. CDR1 MNHEY and CDR2 SMNVEV come from the germline V gene (reference sequence). CDR3 coding DNA: TGTGCCAGCAGTCGGGAGGTCTCCTACGAGCAGTACTTC. Amino acid sequence: CASSREVSYEQYF.

This chain connects TRBV4-2 to TRBJ2-3; 12 bases align to TRBD2. Germline trimming cut 2 bases from V and 5 bases from J; bases unmatched to any gene: 8. The germline gives CDR1 LGHNA, CDR2 YNFKEQ. The CDR3 totals 17 residues. CDR3 DNA: TGTGCCAGCAGCCAATCGCTAGCGGGGGGGCCAGTAGATACGCAGTATTTT. Its protein is CASSQSLAGGPVDTQYF.

The chain has TRBV3-1 and TRBJ2-7, with TRBD2 as a possible D gene (5 bases). Germline loops: CDR1 LGHDT, CDR2 YNNKEL (reference sequence). V was shortened by 3 bases and J by 5 bases, with 17 bases between the two germline ends. CDR3 length: 15 amino acids. Here the CDR3 reads CASSHSGSGQNEQYV. The CDR3 bases are TGTGCCAGCAGCCACTCCGGAAGCGGCCAAAACGAGCAGTACGTC.

This clonotype was seen a handful of times. This chain links TRBV29-1 with TRBJ1-6; the D gene is possibly TRBD1 (6 bases). The CDR3 runs to 14 residues. The germline gives CDR1 SQVTM, CDR2 ANQGSEA. V was cut by 8 bases and J by 7 bases, with 18 bases left in between. The DNA for the CDR3 is TGCAGCACCAGCGAAGGACAGAACAATTCACCCCTCCACTTT. The encoded protein is CSTSEGQNNSPLHF.

This clonotype was seen only a few times. The V and J genes are TRBV7-2 and TRBJ2-3; 9 bases agree with TRBD2. The CDR3 totals 18 residues. Germline V gene lookup returns CDR1 SGHTA and CDR2 FQGNSA. V lost 0 bases, J lost 1 base, and 8 bases stayed unmatched. Written as DNA, the CDR3 is TGTGCCAGCAGCTTAGCTGTGTGGCGGGGGGGAGGCACAGATACGCAGTATTTT. Translated: CASSLAVWRGGGTDTQYF.

The V gene is TRBV7-9, the J gene TRBJ2-7, with D maybe TRBD1 (5 bases). In germline, CDR1 is SEHNR, CDR2 FQNEAQ (reference sequence). CDR3 length equals 14 residues. Between the trimmed V and J ends, which lost 10 bases and 2 bases, there was a span of 18 bases. Written as DNA, the CDR3 is TGTGCCATCCCAGCTTCCGACAGTACCTACGAGCAGTACTTC. This sequence encodes CAIPASDSTYEQYF.

This clonotype appeared many times. This sequence joins TRBV6-5 and TRBJ2-1, with D perhaps TRBD1 or TRBD2 (5 bases each). CDR3 length equals 18 residues. Trimming took 0 bases from V and 0 from J, leaving 15 bases between them. CDR1 and CDR2 (germline): MNHEY, SVGAGI. CDR3 sequence reads: CASSYSRHVRGSYNEQFF. The CDR3 bases are TGTGCCAGCAGTTACTCGAGGCACGTGAGGGGCTCCTACAATGAGCAGTTCTTC.

This clonotype has only a few counts. The J gene is TRBJ2-2, the V gene TRBV5-1, with D perhaps TRBD1 (7 bases). Germline V gives CDR1 SGHRS, CDR2 YFSETQ. Trimming stripped 7 bases from V and 6 bases from J, with 16 bases between. The CDR3 totals 14 residues. The CDR3: CASGLTGVAGELFF. CDR3 bases: TGCGCCAGCGGACTAACAGGGGTAGCCGGGGAGCTGTTTTTT.

The chain uses TRBV10-1 and TRBJ2-7; 10 nucleotides line up with TRBD1. CDR1 is WNHNN, CDR2 SYGVQD, per germline (reference sequence). Trimming at V came to 2 bases and at J to 4 bases, leaving 8 bases not matched to a gene. This CDR3 has 16 residues. The CDR3 spells CASSEPPGQGEYEQYV. In nucleotides, the CDR3 is TGCGCCAGCAGTGAGCCTCCAGGACAGGGGGAGTACGAGCAGTACGTC.